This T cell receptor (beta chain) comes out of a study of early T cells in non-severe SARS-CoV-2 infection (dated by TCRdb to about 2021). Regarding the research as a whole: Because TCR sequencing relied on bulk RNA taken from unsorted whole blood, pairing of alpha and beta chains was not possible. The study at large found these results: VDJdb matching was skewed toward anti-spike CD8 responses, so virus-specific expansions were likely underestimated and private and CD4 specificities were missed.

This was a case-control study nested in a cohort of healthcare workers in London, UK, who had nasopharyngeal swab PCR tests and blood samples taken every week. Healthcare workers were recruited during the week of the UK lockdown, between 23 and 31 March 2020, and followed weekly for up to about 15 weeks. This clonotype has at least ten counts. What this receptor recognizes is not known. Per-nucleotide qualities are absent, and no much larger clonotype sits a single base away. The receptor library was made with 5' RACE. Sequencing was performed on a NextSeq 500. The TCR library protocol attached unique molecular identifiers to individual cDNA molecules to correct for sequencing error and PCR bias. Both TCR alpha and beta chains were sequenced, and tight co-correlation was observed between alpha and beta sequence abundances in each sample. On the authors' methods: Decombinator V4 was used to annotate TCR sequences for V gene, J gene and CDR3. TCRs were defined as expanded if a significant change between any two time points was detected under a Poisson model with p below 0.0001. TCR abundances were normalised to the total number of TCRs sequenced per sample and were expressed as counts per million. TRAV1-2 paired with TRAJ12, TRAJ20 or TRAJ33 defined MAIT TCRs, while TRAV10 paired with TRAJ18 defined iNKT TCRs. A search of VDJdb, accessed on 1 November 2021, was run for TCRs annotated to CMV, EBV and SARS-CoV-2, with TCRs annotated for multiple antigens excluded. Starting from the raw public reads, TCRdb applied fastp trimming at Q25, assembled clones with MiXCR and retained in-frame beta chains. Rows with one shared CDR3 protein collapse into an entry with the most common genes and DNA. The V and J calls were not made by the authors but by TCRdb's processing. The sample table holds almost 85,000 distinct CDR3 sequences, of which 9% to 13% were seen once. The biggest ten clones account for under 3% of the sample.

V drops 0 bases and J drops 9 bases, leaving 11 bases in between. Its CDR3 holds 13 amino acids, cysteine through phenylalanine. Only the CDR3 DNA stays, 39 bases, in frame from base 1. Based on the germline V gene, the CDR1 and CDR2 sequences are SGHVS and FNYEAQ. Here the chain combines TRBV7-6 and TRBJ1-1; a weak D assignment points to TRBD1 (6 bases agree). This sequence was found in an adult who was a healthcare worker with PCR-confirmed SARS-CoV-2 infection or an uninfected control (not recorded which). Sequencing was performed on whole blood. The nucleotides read TGTGCCAGCAGCTTAGCACCCCAGGGGAAAGCTTTCTTT. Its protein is CASSLAPQGKAFF.